Below are 16 T cell receptor beta chains sequenced from a single sample in a study of T cells after yellow fever vaccination. TCRdb processed the 5' RACE reads anew with MiXCR; each CDR3 protein has one entry. The table records a few hundred thousand distinct CDR3 sequences, approximately 10% of them present only once. This specimen consisted of CD4+ T cells sorted from PBMCs, obtained 5 days after the yellow fever booster vaccination. The receptor source for this set is a man younger than 35 who received the YFV17D yellow fever vaccine.

This clonotype appeared a few times. The chain employs TRBV6-2 or TRBV6-3 and TRBJ1-2, with unresolved D. Germline assignment: CDR1 MNHEY and CDR2 SVGEGT. The CDR3 extends over 13 amino acids. V was trimmed by 6 bases and J by 2 bases, leaving 10 bases between them. CDR3 DNA sequence: TGTGCCAGCAGCGACCGGGAGAACTATGGCTACACCTTC. Amino acid sequence: CASSDRENYGYTF.

The rearrangement joins TRBV3-1 to TRBJ1-4, with 7 bases aligning to TRBD1. Germline V lookup: CDR1 LGHDT, CDR2 YNNKEL (reference sequence). V lost 3 bases, J lost 4 bases, and 8 bases stayed unmatched. The CDR3 spans 16 residues. CDR3 nucleotide sequence: TGTGCCAGCAGCCATCCCCGGACAGGAAATAATGAAAAACTGTTTTTT. Residues: CASSHPRTGNNEKLFF.

This clonotype was detected many times. This sequence joins TRBV7-9 and TRBJ1-1, with D possibly being TRBD1 (5 bases). Per the germline V gene, CDR1 is SEHNR and CDR2 is FQNEAQ (reference sequence). This CDR3 has 13 residues. V lost 4 bases and J lost 1, with 7 bases in between. Written as DNA, the CDR3 is TGTGCCAGCAGCTGGGGGGGGAACACTGAAGCTTTCTTT. Translation: CASSWGGNTEAFF.

In this sample, this clonotype turned up many times. This sequence joins TRBV6-6 and TRBJ1-4, with TRBD1 matching 7 bases. The CDR3 runs to 14 residues. Germline CDR1 reads MNHNY; CDR2 reads SVGAGI (reference sequence). V lost 4 bases to trimming and J lost 4 bases; unmatched junction nucleotides: 3. Here the CDR3 DNA reads TGTGCCAGCAGTTGGAACAGGGGTAATGAAAAACTGTTTTTT. It translates to CASSWNRGNEKLFF.

This clonotype was seen more than once but under ten times. This sequence joins TRBV24-1 and TRBJ2-2, with a tentative D call TRBD1 (6 bases). The V end lost 4 bases, the J end lost 0 bases, and 11 bases lay between the germline ends. Germline CDR1 KGHDR, CDR2 SFDVKD. The CDR3 runs to 16 residues. CDR3 protein: CATSDSGTPNTGELFF. Here the CDR3 DNA reads TGTGCCACCAGTGACTCCGGGACACCGAACACCGGGGAGCTGTTTTTT.

The chain is built from TRBV3-1 and TRBJ1-5; D is ambiguous. The germline V gene encodes CDR1 LGHDT and CDR2 YNNKEL (reference sequence). Between the trimmed V and J ends, which lost 1 base and 4 bases, there was a span of 8 bases. CDR3 length: 14 residues. Written as DNA, the CDR3 is TGTGCCAGCAGCCAAGCCAACGGGAATCAGCCCCAGCATTTT. It codes for CASSQANGNQPQHF.

The chain combines TRBV24-1 with TRBJ2-7; the D gene is possibly TRBD1 (6 bases). This CDR3 is 16 amino acids long. Trimming shortened V by 4 bases and J by 3 bases, and 18 bases separated the two germline ends. Germline CDR1 and CDR2: KGHDR and SFDVKD. The CDR3 nucleotides are TGTGCCACCAGTGAAGCCCTCCGACAGGTACTCTACGAGCAGTACTTC. Amino acids: CATSEALRQVLYEQYF.

The V and J genes are TRBV7-9 and TRBJ2-1; TRBD2 is a possible D gene (6 bases). V was pared by 2 bases and J by 7 bases, with 18 bases between. The CDR3 length is 16 residues. Germline lookup yields CDR1 SEHNR and CDR2 FQNEAQ (reference sequence). The CDR3 protein is CASSLLLGGYRNEQFF. CDR3 in DNA: TGTGCCAGCAGCTTACTTCTTGGGGGGTACCGAAATGAGCAGTTCTTC.

V usage is TRBV29-1 and J usage is TRBJ2-1; possible D gene TRBD1, 5 bases. Germline V lookup: CDR1 SQVTM, CDR2 ANQGSEA. The CDR3 sequence is 12 residues long. This chain's CDR3 is CVVGRIGNEQFF. The CDR3 region has the DNA TGCGTGGTGGGGCGGATAGGCAATGAGCAGTTCTTC.

This clonotype was detected a few times. The V gene is TRBV7-2, the J gene TRBJ1-4; a weak D match, TRBD1 (5 bases). CDR3 length equals 14 residues. Germline V CDR1 and CDR2: SGHTA, FQGNSA. V was shortened by 6 bases and J by 8 bases, with 16 bases between the two germline ends. CDR3 protein: CASRKRGPDEKLFF. The DNA for the CDR3 is TGTGCCAGCAGGAAACGGGGCCCTGACGAAAAACTGTTTTTT.

This clonotype occurred many times. V gene TRBV12-3 or TRBV12-4 combines with J gene TRBJ2-7; 8 positions match TRBD2. Losses at the gene ends were 6 bases for V and 6 bases for J; bases not matched to a gene: 16. The CDR3 runs 16 residues. The CDR3 region has the DNA TGTGCCAGCAGCCCGTGGGGGAGGAGCGGGGGACCCGAGCAGTACTTC. It encodes CASSPWGRSGGPEQYF.

The chain carries TRBV10-3 and TRBJ2-7, with 10 nucleotides matching TRBD1. The CDR3 has 13 residues. V lost 4 bases to trimming and J lost 6 bases; unmatched junction nucleotides: 3. Germline V CDR1 and CDR2: ENHRY, SYGVKD. The chain's CDR3 is CAISGTGGFEQYF. The CDR3 region has the DNA TGTGCCATCAGTGGGACAGGGGGATTCGAGCAGTACTTC.

This clonotype has ten or more counts. This chain uses TRBV5-1 with TRBJ2-5; a possible D gene is TRBD2 (5 bases). V lost 0 bases and J 10 bases, leaving 13 bases between the germline ends. The CDR3 spans 13 residues. Germline CDR1 SGHRS, CDR2 YFSETQ. The CDR3 DNA follows: TGCGCCAGCAGCTTGGGAGAGGGCGTGGACCAGTACTTC. Translating gives CASSLGEGVDQYF.

This clonotype was recorded many times. The chain joins TRBV20-1 to TRBJ1-5; D remains ambiguous. V gave up 2 bases and J gave up 4 bases, with 6 bases separating them. The germline V gene has CDR1 DFQATT and CDR2 SNEGSKA (reference sequence). The CDR3 runs 12 residues. CDR3 residues: CSARRWNQPQHF. For the CDR3, the DNA is TGCAGTGCTAGAAGGTGGAATCAGCCCCAGCATTTT.

This clonotype was seen a handful of times. This chain links TRBV6-5 with TRBJ1-1, with D unclear. The V gene lost 6 bases and the J gene lost 1 base, with 18 bases spanning the gap. From germline, CDR1 is MNHEY and CDR2 SVGAGI. This CDR3 spans 16 amino acids. CDR3 protein: CASSPLTAGGNTEAFF. CDR3 nucleotides: TGTGCCAGCAGCCCTCTTACGGCCGGAGGGAACACTGAAGCTTTCTTT.

This clonotype was detected many times. The gene calls are TRBV12-3 or TRBV12-4 and TRBJ2-5; TRBD1 matches at 7 bases. The CDR3 runs to 13 residues. V shed 6 bases and J 5 bases; nucleotides not matched to a gene: 6. DNA of the CDR3: TGTGCCAGCAGCCCTGAACAGGGGGAGACCCAGTACTTC. The encoded protein is CASSPEQGETQYF.